This entry describes one T cell receptor (beta chain). The entry originates in a study of blood T cell repertoires in COVID-19. Participants had their cohort set by participant-reported clinical history. TCRdb's copy holds only in-frame clones and misses some; the assay was immunoSEQ multiplex PCR. Here the sample spans around 320,000 clones, about 90% being singletons. This CDR3 comprises 13 residues. Unmatched junction bases numbered 5, after V lost 7 bases and J lost 8 bases. The V gene is TRBV12-3 or TRBV12-4, the J gene TRBJ1-6, with TRBD1 matching over 7 bases. Sequencing was performed on PBMCs or T cells enriched from blood (not recorded which). This receptor was taken from a woman younger than 30 with acute COVID-19. The DNA of the CDR3 is TGTGCCAGCACAACAGGGGTGGATTCACCCCTCCACTTT. Translated, it gives CASTTGVDSPLHF.